The 25 T cell receptor beta chains presented below share a single source sample, sequenced in a study of T cells in Graves' hyperthyroidism and ophthalmopathy. Amplified regions were TCR beta CDR3 sequences from RNA transcripts. First-round RT-PCR with HTBI primers amplified the TCR CDR3 region. TCRdb itself ran the multiplex PCR reads through MiXCR, one entry per CDR3 protein. Of about half a million distinct CDR3 sequences listed, roughly a sixth are singletons. The sample consisted of blood. Every receptor here comes from a woman aged 25 to 39 with Graves' ophthalmopathy.

The V and J genes are TRBV6-5 and TRBJ1-2; D might be TRBD1 (5 bases). Germline CDR1 MNHEY, CDR2 SVGAGI. Trimming stripped 4 bases from V and 4 bases from J, with 13 bases between. The length of the CDR3 is 14 residues. This CDR3 reads CASSFLDTAYGYTF. CDR3 sequence (DNA): TGTGCCAGCAGTTTTTTGGACACTGCCTATGGCTACACCTTC.

The chain recombines TRBV6-2 or TRBV6-3 with TRBJ2-1, with TRBD2 matching over 16 bases. With V trimmed by 0 bases and J by 5 bases, 1 base remained unmatched. Germline loops: CDR1 MNHEY, CDR2 SVGEGT. CDR3 length: 17 amino acids. CDR3 sequence: CASSYSGLAGGNNEQFF. The CDR3 region has the DNA TGTGCCAGCAGTTACTCGGGACTAGCGGGAGGGAACAATGAGCAGTTCTTC.

This clonotype was observed at least ten times. J is TRBJ2-3 and V is TRBV12-3 or TRBV12-4; TRBD2 matches 14 bases. The CDR3 spans 18 residues. Trimming at V came to 0 bases and at J to 6 bases, leaving 8 bases not matched to a gene. CDR3 in DNA: TGTGCCAGCAGTTTAGCAACCCTCAGACTAGCGGGAGGGGATACGCAGTATTTT. Its protein product is CASSLATLRLAGGDTQYF.

This clonotype was seen more than once but under ten times. The chain carries TRBV10-2 and TRBJ1-1; D is uncertain. V was trimmed by 6 bases and J by 3 bases, leaving 8 bases between them. This CDR3 has 12 residues. CDR1 is WSHSY and CDR2 is SAAADI in the germline V gene. This CDR3 is CASRVGDTEAFF. In DNA form, the CDR3 reads TGCGCCAGCAGGGTAGGAGACACTGAAGCTTTCTTT.

This clonotype has a count of ten or more. The V and J genes are TRBV18 and TRBJ2-7; 7 nucleotides align to TRBD2. Trimming at V came to 4 bases and at J to 1 base, leaving 7 bases not matched to a gene. The V gene's germline CDR1 is KGHSH and CDR2 LQKENI. CDR3 size: 15 residues. CDR3 loop: CASSRLTSTSYEQYF. CDR3 DNA: TGTGCCAGCTCACGACTGACTAGCACTTCCTACGAGCAGTACTTC. Full variable domain (outside the CDR3, taken from reference TRBV18 and TRBJ2-7): NAGVMQNPRHLVRRRGQEARLRCSPMKGHSHVYWYRQLPEEGLKFMVYLQKENIIDESGMPKERFSAEFPKEGPSILRIQQVVRGDSAAYFCASSRLTSTSYEQYFGPGTRLTVT.

The chain employs TRBV30 and TRBJ1-3; perhaps TRBD1 as D (6 bases). The germline V and J ends were trimmed by 1 base and 0 bases, with 13 bases remaining between them. The CDR3 contains 16 residues. From germline, CDR1 is GTSNPN and CDR2 SVGIG (reference sequence). The CDR3 loop is CAWSGNTDSSGNTIYF. CDR3 in DNA: TGTGCCTGGAGTGGGAATACGGACAGCTCTGGAAACACCATATATTTT.

This clonotype was seen ten or more times. The chain links TRBV11-3 to TRBJ2-3, with 7 positions matching TRBD2. Germline CDR1 reads SGHNT; CDR2 reads YENEEA. With V trimmed by 0 bases and J by 2 bases, 2 bases remained unmatched. This CDR3 has 15 residues. The CDR3 is CASSLDRDYTDTQYF. The DNA for the CDR3 is TGTGCCAGCAGCTTAGACCGGGACTACACAGATACGCAGTATTTT. Full variable domain (missing parts from reference TRBV11-3 and TRBJ2-3): EAGVVQSPRYKIIEKKQPVAFWCNPISGHNTLYWYLQNLGQGPELLIRYENEEAVDDSQLPKDRFSAERLKGVDSTLKIQPAELGDSAVYLCASSLDRDYTDTQYFGPGTRLTVL.

The table lists this clonotype with a few counts. The chain is built from TRBV7-9 and TRBJ2-7, with D unresolved. This CDR3 is 12 amino acids long. Trimming stripped 5 bases from V and 6 bases from J, with 11 bases between. In germline, CDR1 is SEHNR, CDR2 FQNEAQ (reference sequence). The CDR3 bases are TGTGCCAGCAGCCGGTCCGGCGGCGAGCAGTACTTC. It specifies CASSRSGGEQYF.

This clonotype has more than one count but fewer than ten. CDR3 DNA sequence: TGCGCCAGCAGCCAAGAAGGGTCACTCTTAAGTCCAGATACGCAGTATTTT. Encoded protein: CASSQEGSLLSPDTQYF. J is TRBJ2-3 and V is TRBV4-3; D remains ambiguous. Trimming removed 0 bases from V and 4 bases from J, with 17 bases in between. The CDR3 length is 17 residues. The germline CDR1 and CDR2 sequences are LGHNA and YSLEER.

A note on this clonotype: A much larger clone lies a single base off, so this may be a read error. V usage is TRBV7-9 and J usage is TRBJ1-1; tentative D call: TRBD1 (5 bases). Trimming took off 3 bases at V and 4 bases at J, with 9 bases between the two ends. CDR1 and CDR2 (germline): SEHNR, FQNEAQ (reference sequence). The CDR3 runs 13 residues. The CDR3 bases are TGTGCCAGCAGCTTTAACAGGAGCACTGAAGCTTTCTTT. Its translation: CASSFNRSTEAFF.

This chain links TRBV7-2 with TRBJ2-7, with 10 bases matching TRBD2. The V and J ends lost 7 bases and 8 bases, in that order; junction bases with no gene match: 8. This CDR3 is built from 13 residues. Germline values: CDR1 SGHTA, CDR2 FQGNSA. The CDR3 DNA reads as TGTGCCAGCAAGAGGGAGCGGGAGGGAAAGCAGTACTTC. Encoded protein: CASKREREGKQYF.

J is TRBJ1-4 and V is TRBV7-9; D gene ambiguous. The CDR3 contains 13 residues. From germline, CDR1 is SEHNR and CDR2 FQNEAQ (reference sequence). V was cut by 5 bases and J by 2 bases, with 6 bases left in between. The CDR3 DNA sequence: TGTGCCAGCAGCATAGAGACTAATGAAAAACTGTTTTTT. Protein sequence: CASSIETNEKLFF. Supplemented by reference TRBV7-9 and TRBJ1-4, the full variable domain reads DTGVSQNPRHKITKRGQNVTFRCDPISEHNRLYWYRQTLGQGPEFLTYFQNEAQLEKSRLLSDRFSAERPKGSFSTLEIQRTEQGDSAMYLCASSIETNEKLFFGSGTQLSVL.

The rearrangement uses TRBV4-3 and TRBJ1-1; D unclear. Germline assignment: CDR1 LGHNA and CDR2 YSLEER. With 1 base removed from V and 4 bases from J, the gap between germline ends came to 7 bases. CDR3 length: 13 residues. The CDR3 bases are TGCGCCAGCAGCCAAGTAAAGGGCACTGAAGCTTTCTTT. Its protein is CASSQVKGTEAFF.

This clonotype was observed at least ten times. V usage is TRBV7-9 and J usage is TRBJ2-5, with D possibly matching TRBD1 (5 bases). The V gene lost 8 bases and the J gene lost 5 bases, with 18 bases spanning the gap. This CDR3 region has 14 residues. CDR1 SEHNR and CDR2 FQNEAQ come from the germline V gene (reference sequence). This CDR3 reads CASRDSHLVETQYF. CDR3 bases: TGTGCCAGCCGAGACAGCCACTTGGTGGAGACCCAGTACTTC.

This clonotype was counted a few times. The rearrangement links TRBV10-3 to TRBJ2-6; TRBD1 is a possible D gene (5 bases). Germline lookup yields CDR1 ENHRY and CDR2 SYGVKD. V was shortened by 6 bases and J by 0 bases, with 15 bases between the two germline ends. The CDR3 covers 17 residues. This chain's CDR3 is CAIRETVTSSGANVLTF. The DNA of the CDR3 is TGTGCCATCAGGGAGACAGTGACCAGCTCTGGGGCCAACGTCCTGACTTTC.

Details on this clonotype: This could be a read error, since a much larger clone is one nucleotide away. CDR3 DNA: TGTGCCAGCCCTGACGAGACTAGCACAGATACGCAGTATTTT. Amino acid sequence: CASPDETSTDTQYF. This chain joins TRBV2 and TRBJ2-3; D call uncertain. V dropped 8 bases and J dropped 0 bases, with 12 bases sitting between them. The germline gives CDR1 SNHLY, CDR2 FYNNEI. The CDR3 extends over 14 amino acids.

The chain uses TRBV6-2 or TRBV6-3 and TRBJ1-1, with D possibly TRBD1 on 5 matching bases. V was pared by 7 bases and J by 0 bases, with 12 bases between. The CDR3 sequence is 14 residues long. The germline gives CDR1 MNHEY, CDR2 SVGEGT. The CDR3 here is CASTDRGMNTEAFF. CDR3 coding DNA: TGTGCCAGCACCGACCGGGGGATGAACACTGAAGCTTTCTTT.

This clonotype came up a few times. The chain links TRBV12-3 or TRBV12-4 to TRBJ2-3; D not certain. The CDR3 covers 14 residues. The germline V and J ends were trimmed by 4 bases and 3 bases, with 11 bases remaining between them. The CDR3 DNA is TGTGCCAGCAGTTATAAGCTTCAAACAGATACGCAGTATTTT. Translated, it gives CASSYKLQTDTQYF.

This clonotype was seen ten or more times. As DNA, the CDR3 is TGTGCCAGCAGCTTAGACGACGGGCAGCCCCAAGAGACCCAGTACTTC. Translation: CASSLDDGQPQETQYF. The chain couples TRBV7-9 to TRBJ2-5; no definite D call. Per the germline V gene, CDR1 is SEHNR and CDR2 is FQNEAQ (reference sequence). The CDR3 is 16 amino acids. V dropped 1 base and J dropped 1 base, with 13 bases sitting between them.

This clonotype was observed a handful of times. V usage is TRBV20-1 and J usage is TRBJ2-7; D gene uncertain. Germline loops: CDR1 DFQATT, CDR2 SNEGSKA (reference sequence). The CDR3 covers 13 residues. Trimming took 4 bases from V and 0 from J, leaving 10 bases between them. CDR3 nucleotides: TGCAGTGCTAAAGCGACGGCCTCCTACGAGCAGTACTTC. Its protein product is CSAKATASYEQYF.

In its sample, this clonotype was seen many times. V and J are TRBV7-2 and TRBJ2-7, with no clear D. From germline, CDR1 is SGHTA and CDR2 FQGNSA. Trimming removed 5 bases at V and 2 bases at J, with 4 bases between. This CDR3 is 11 amino acids long. CDR3 nucleotides: TGTGCCAGCAGCCACGCCTACGAGCAGTACTTC. It is translated as CASSHAYEQYF.

With regard to this clonotype: It may be a read error: a sequence one base away is much more abundant. The chain uses TRBV28 and TRBJ2-7; D may be TRBD1 (5 bases). Looked up from germline, CDR1 is MDHEN and CDR2 is SYDVKM. The CDR3 length is 14 residues. The CDR3 sequence: CANSLSREGYEQYF. CDR3 coding DNA: TGTGCCAACAGTTTAAGCAGGGAAGGCTACGAGCAGTACTTC.

There are many counts of this clonotype. J is TRBJ2-7 and V is TRBV7-2; 8 bases agree with TRBD2. CDR3 size: 15 residues. Looked up from germline, CDR1 is SGHTA and CDR2 is FQGNSA. Trimming at V came to 0 bases and at J to 6 bases, leaving 7 bases not matched to a gene. The DNA for the CDR3 is TGTGCCAGCAGCTTAGCTATCGGGAGGGCCGGCGAGCAGTACTTC. Protein product: CASSLAIGRAGEQYF.

This clonotype showed up many times. This rearrangement joins TRBV28 to TRBJ1-2, with a possible D match to TRBD1 (5 bases). Germline CDR1 and CDR2: MDHEN and SYDVKM. V lost 6 bases and J 7 bases, leaving 18 bases between the germline ends. This CDR3 region has 14 residues. The CDR3 DNA is TGTGCCAGCAGAGTGCCCTCCCCGGGGGGTGGCTACACCTTC. As protein: CASRVPSPGGGYTF.

V and J are TRBV19 and TRBJ2-6; 7 bases are a match to TRBD2. CDR1 and CDR2 from the germline V gene are LNHDA and SQIVND (reference sequence). V lost 6 bases, J lost 2 bases, and 10 bases stayed unmatched. The CDR3 contains 17 residues. This CDR3 reads CASRKWQGGPGANVLTF. In DNA form, the CDR3 reads TGTGCCAGTAGGAAATGGCAGGGAGGGCCTGGGGCCAACGTCCTGACTTTC.